This T cell receptor (beta chain) appears in the sequencing data of a study of blood T cell repertoires in COVID-19. Turning to the study itself: Sources were T cells, B-cell-depleted T cells, or PBMCs; the material itself was cDNA or gDNA.

In the study's own analysis: Amplification of reference gene primers provided the estimated nucleated cell counts. Some clones are missing from TCRdb's copy, which holds only in-frame ones; the method was immunoSEQ multiplex PCR. V, J and clone size are those of that table, while D and trimming were read from the DNA. The sample records some 240,000 clones, approximately 80% being singletons. CDR1 is SGHRS and CDR2 is YFSETQ in the germline V gene. Trimming took 5 bases from V and 3 from J, leaving 11 bases between them. CDR3 size: 13 residues. The sample consisted of peripheral blood. This chain connects TRBV5-1 to TRBJ1-1; D call uncertain. This TCR came from a woman aged 40 to 50 who had recovered from COVID-19. CDR3 loop: CASRAGPDTEAFF. The CDR3, as DNA: TGCGCCAGCAGGGCGGGTCCGGACACTGAAGCTTTCTTT.